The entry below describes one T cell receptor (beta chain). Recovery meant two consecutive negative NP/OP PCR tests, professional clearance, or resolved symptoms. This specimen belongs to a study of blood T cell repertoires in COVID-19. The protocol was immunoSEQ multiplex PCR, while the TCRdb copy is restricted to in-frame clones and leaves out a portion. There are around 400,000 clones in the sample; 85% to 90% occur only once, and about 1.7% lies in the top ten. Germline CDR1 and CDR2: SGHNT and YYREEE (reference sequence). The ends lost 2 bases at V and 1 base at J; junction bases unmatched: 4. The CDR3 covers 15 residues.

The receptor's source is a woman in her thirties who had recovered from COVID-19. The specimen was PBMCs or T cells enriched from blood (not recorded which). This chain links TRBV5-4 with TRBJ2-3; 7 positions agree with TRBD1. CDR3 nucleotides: TGTGCCAGCAGCTTTGGGGGACAGCGCACAGATACGCAGTATTTT. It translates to CASSFGGQRTDTQYF.